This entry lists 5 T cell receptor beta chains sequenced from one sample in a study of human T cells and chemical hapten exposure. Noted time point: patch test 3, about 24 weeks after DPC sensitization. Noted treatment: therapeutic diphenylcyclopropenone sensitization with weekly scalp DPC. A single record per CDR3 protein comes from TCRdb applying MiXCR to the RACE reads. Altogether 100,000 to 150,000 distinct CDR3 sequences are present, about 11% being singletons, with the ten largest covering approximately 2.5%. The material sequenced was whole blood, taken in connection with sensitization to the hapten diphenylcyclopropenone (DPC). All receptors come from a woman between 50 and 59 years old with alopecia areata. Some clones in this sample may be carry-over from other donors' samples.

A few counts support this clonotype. CDR3 in DNA: TGCGCCAGCAGATCGGACAGGAGTTCTAACATTCAGTACTTC. It codes for CASRSDRSSNIQYF. The chain links TRBV10-1 to TRBJ2-4; 7 nucleotides agree with TRBD1. The CDR3 length is 14 residues. Germline V gives CDR1 WNHNN, CDR2 SYGVQD (reference sequence). V shed 6 bases, J shed 7 bases, and the junction held 9 bases outside the gene matches.

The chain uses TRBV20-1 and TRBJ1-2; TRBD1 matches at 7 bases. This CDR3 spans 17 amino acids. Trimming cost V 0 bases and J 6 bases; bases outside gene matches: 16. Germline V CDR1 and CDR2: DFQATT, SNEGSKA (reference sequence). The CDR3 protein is CSARDGGLRQGVHGYTF. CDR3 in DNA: TGCAGTGCTAGAGATGGGGGGCTGCGACAGGGAGTACATGGCTACACCTTC.

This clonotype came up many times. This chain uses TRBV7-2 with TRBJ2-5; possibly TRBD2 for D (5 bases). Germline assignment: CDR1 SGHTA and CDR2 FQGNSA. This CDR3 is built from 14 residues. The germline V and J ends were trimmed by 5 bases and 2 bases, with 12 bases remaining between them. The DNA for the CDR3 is TGTGCCAGCAGCCCCGCGGGTGTACAAGAGACCCAGTACTTC. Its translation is CASSPAGVQETQYF. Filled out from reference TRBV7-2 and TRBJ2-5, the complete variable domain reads GAGVSQSPSNKVTEKGKDVELRCDPISGHTALYWYRQSLGQGLEFLIYFQGNSAPDKSGLPSDRFSAERTGGSVSTLTIQRTQQEDSAVYLCASSPAGVQETQYFGPGTRLLVL.

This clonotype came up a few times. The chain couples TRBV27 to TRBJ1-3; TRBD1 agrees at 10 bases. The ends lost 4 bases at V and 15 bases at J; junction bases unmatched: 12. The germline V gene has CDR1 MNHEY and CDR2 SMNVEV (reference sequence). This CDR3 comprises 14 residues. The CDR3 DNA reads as TGTGCCAGCAGTTCCCGGGACAGGGGCGGCAAGGAATATTTT. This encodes CASSSRDRGGKEYF.

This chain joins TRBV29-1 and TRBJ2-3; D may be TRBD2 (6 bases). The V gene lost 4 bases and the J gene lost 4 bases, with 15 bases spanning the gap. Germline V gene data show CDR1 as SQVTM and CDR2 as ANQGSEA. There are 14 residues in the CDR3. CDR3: CSVVDSGKSDTQYF. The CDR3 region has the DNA TGCAGCGTTGTGGATAGCGGAAAATCAGATACGCAGTATTTT.